These 13 T cell receptor beta chains were sequenced from one sample in a study of T cell responses to AZD1222 COVID-19 vaccine. Repertoires were generated with immunoSEQ multiplex PCR, while TCRdb's copy carries only in-frame clones and drops some. The sample comprises some 130,000 clones, around 90% of which are singletons, and 1.9% rests with the top ten. Material: peripheral blood, obtained on day 0 of AZD1222 vaccination. These receptor sequences come from an adult in good health.

The genes are TRBV27 and TRBJ2-7; perhaps TRBD2 as D (6 bases). Trimming left V 6 bases short and J 0 bases short, with 9 bases between. Germline loops: CDR1 MNHEY, CDR2 SMNVEV (reference sequence). CDR3 length equals 13 residues. CDR3 DNA sequence: TGTGCCAGCAGGCGGGGACCCTCCTACGAGCAGTACTTC. Translating it yields CASRRGPSYEQYF.

The gene calls are TRBV18 and TRBJ2-2, with D tentatively TRBD1 (6 bases). The CDR3 consists of 14 residues. From germline, CDR1 is KGHSH and CDR2 LQKENI. V was shortened by 1 base and J by 8 bases, with 11 bases between the two germline ends. This chain's CDR3 is CASSPLQGWGELFF. CDR3 nucleotides: TGTGCCAGCTCACCACTACAGGGATGGGGGGAGCTGTTTTTT.

V and J are TRBV7-2 and TRBJ1-5; TRBD1 might be the D (5 bases). V was clipped by 1 base and J by 7 bases, with 11 bases between them. Germline V gene lookup returns CDR1 SGHTA and CDR2 FQGNSA. The CDR3 has 14 residues. The DNA for the CDR3 is TGTGCCAGCAGCTTAGGGGACGACTTCCAGCCCCAGCATTTT. Translation gives CASSLGDDFQPQHF.

The chain is built from TRBV5-1 and TRBJ1-4; D call uncertain. This CDR3 is 15 amino acids long. V lost 2 bases and J lost 1, with 9 bases in between. Germline values: CDR1 SGHRS, CDR2 YFSETQ. The CDR3 coding sequence is TGCGCCAGCAGCTTACTCCCGGGAACTAATGAAAAACTGTTTTTT. This translates into CASSLLPGTNEKLFF.

The CDR3 sequence is CASSVGQLYGYTF. The CDR3 nucleotides read TGTGCCAGCAGCGTAGGACAGCTCTATGGCTACACCTTC. The V and J genes are TRBV14 and TRBJ1-2; D might be TRBD1 (6 bases). The CDR3 is made up of 13 amino acids. In germline, CDR1 is SGHDN, CDR2 FVKESK. The V end lost 5 bases, the J end lost 4 bases, and 11 bases lay between the germline ends.

This clone was found once. This chain uses TRBV7-9 with TRBJ1-1; D is uncertain. Germline V gives CDR1 SEHNR, CDR2 FQNEAQ (reference sequence). The CDR3 covers 14 residues. With 3 bases removed from V and 4 bases from J, the gap between germline ends came to 12 bases. CDR3 amino acids: CASSFNSDITEAFF. The DNA of the CDR3 is TGTGCCAGCAGCTTTAATTCAGACATCACTGAAGCTTTCTTT.

The V call is TRBV11-1, the J call TRBJ2-3; D unclear. This CDR3 comprises 12 residues. The V gene lost 10 bases and the J gene lost 4 bases, with 12 bases spanning the gap. Germline V gives CDR1 SGHAT, CDR2 FQDESV (reference sequence). The CDR3 spells CATQLGADTQYF. The CDR3 DNA reads TGTGCCACCCAATTAGGTGCAGATACGCAGTATTTT.

In nucleotides, the CDR3 is TGTGCCAGCAGTCGGGAGAGGCCTACGCAGTATTTT. It translates to CASSRERPTQYF. The chain carries TRBV12-3 or TRBV12-4 and TRBJ2-3; TRBD2 is a possible D gene (6 bases). The CDR3 sequence is 12 residues long. V lost 5 bases to trimming and J lost 8 bases, with 11 bases between them.

This chain joins TRBV6-5 and TRBJ1-6; tentative D call: TRBD1 (5 bases). The V end lost 4 bases, the J end lost 8 bases, and 9 bases lay between the germline ends. CDR3 length: 13 residues. The V gene's germline CDR1 is MNHEY and CDR2 SVGAGI. The CDR3 nucleotides are TGTGCCAGCAGTTCCTCGGGACATTCACCCCTCCACTTT. Residues: CASSSSGHSPLHF.

The chain recombines TRBV19 with TRBJ2-1; D might be TRBD2 (6 bases). CDR3 length equals 11 residues. Looked up from germline, CDR1 is LNHDA and CDR2 is SQIVND (reference sequence). Deletions cut 8 bases from V and 8 bases from J, with 10 bases between. DNA of the CDR3: TGTGCCAGTTACGGAGGGGATGAGCAGTTCTTC. The encoded protein is CASYGGDEQFF.

The J gene is TRBJ1-1, the V gene TRBV5-1; TRBD1 might be the D (5 bases). This CDR3 has 16 amino acids. CDR1 and CDR2 from the germline V gene are SGHRS and YFSETQ. Deletions cut 5 bases from V and 5 bases from J, with 22 bases between. CDR3 amino acids: CASSYGGTGLGTEAFF. The DNA of the CDR3 is TGCGCCAGCAGTTATGGAGGCACGGGACTGGGGACTGAAGCTTTCTTT.

This chain uses TRBV19 with TRBJ1-5; D is possibly TRBD1 (5 bases). Germline CDR1 and CDR2: LNHDA and SQIVND (reference sequence). The CDR3 length is 21 residues. Trimming took off 7 bases at V and 0 bases at J, with 31 bases between the two ends. The CDR3 loop is CASTRIPPGIGSRYSNQPQHF. CDR3 nucleotides: TGTGCCAGTACTCGAATCCCCCCAGGGATTGGCTCAAGATATAGCAATCAGCCCCAGCATTTT.

V gene TRBV28 combines with J gene TRBJ2-7, with 7 bases lining up with TRBD1. This CDR3 spans 15 amino acids. Per the germline V gene, CDR1 is MDHEN and CDR2 is SYDVKM. Trimming at V came to 6 bases and at J to 3 bases, leaving 11 bases not matched to a gene. The CDR3: CASSTKGAGLYEQYF. The CDR3 nucleotides read TGTGCCAGCAGCACCAAGGGGGCAGGCCTCTACGAGCAGTACTTC.